These 22 T cell receptor beta chains came from one sample sequenced in a study of CD8 T cells in Susac syndrome. RNA was extracted with the RNeasy kit, and a quantity of roughly 0.5 to 1 ug was reverse transcribed using random hexamers. Each CDR3 protein gets one entry after TCRdb re-called the immunoSEQ multiplex PCR reads with MiXCR. This sample has around 170,000 distinct CDR3 sequences, with 85% to 95% found just once. The material sequenced was CD8+ T cells from PBMCs. These receptors were collected from a human donor with multiple sclerosis.

The chain combines TRBV12-3 or TRBV12-4 with TRBJ2-7, with 9 bases lining up with TRBD1. V was pared by 8 bases and J by 4 bases, with 3 bases of the junction left unmatched. The CDR3 has 12 residues. The CDR3 spells CASGTGTYEQYF. DNA for the CDR3: TGTGCCAGCGGGACAGGGACTTACGAGCAGTACTTC.

The V and J genes are TRBV29-1 and TRBJ2-1; TRBD2 matches 13 bases. The CDR3 has 15 amino acids. Trimming at V came to 6 bases and at J to 15 bases, leaving 17 bases not matched to a gene. Per the germline V gene, CDR1 is SQVTM and CDR2 is ANQGSEA. The CDR3 DNA follows: TGCAGCGTCCGGGGGAGGACTAGCGGGAGTGTTAGTCTGTTCTTC. Its translation: CSVRGRTSGSVSLFF.

CDR3 sequence: CASSPALAAYNEQFF. The CDR3 region has the DNA TGTGCCAGCAGCCCGGCTCTAGCGGCTTACAATGAGCAGTTCTTC. J is TRBJ2-1 and V is TRBV5-6, with 7 bases aligning to TRBD2. CDR1 SGHDT and CDR2 YYEEEE come from the germline V gene. The CDR3 loop spans 15 amino acids. V lost 4 bases to trimming and J lost 4 bases; unmatched junction nucleotides: 8.

The chain recombines TRBV3-1 with TRBJ1-1; D is undetermined. Germline values: CDR1 LGHDT, CDR2 YNNKEL (reference sequence). The ends were cut back, 1 base at V and 7 bases at J, with 7 bases in the middle. The CDR3 extends over 12 amino acids. CDR3 in DNA: TGTGCCAGCAGCCAAGTCCCGGGTGAAGCTTTCTTT. It is translated as CASSQVPGEAFF. Full variable domain (missing parts from reference TRBV3-1 and TRBJ1-1): DTAVSQTPKYLVTQMGNDKSIKCEQNLGHDTMYWYKQDSKKFLKIMFSYNNKELIINETVPNRFSPKSPDKAHLNLHINSLELGDSAVYFCASSQVPGEAFFGQGTRLTVV.

The rearrangement joins TRBV27 to TRBJ2-7, with a tentative D call TRBD2 (6 bases). The CDR3 consists of 13 residues. Trimming cost V 5 bases and J 1 base, with 9 bases left between them. Germline V lookup: CDR1 MNHEY, CDR2 SMNVEV (reference sequence). The CDR3 loop reads CASSAGRSYEQYF. The CDR3 region has the DNA TGTGCCAGCAGTGCAGGGAGGTCCTACGAGCAGTACTTC.

The V and J genes are TRBV23-1 and TRBJ1-6, with 7 bases fitting TRBD1. TRBV23-1 is an ORF for which the function is uncertain. The CDR3 is made up of 17 amino acids. The V and J ends lost 2 bases and 9 bases, in that order; junction bases with no gene match: 13. CDR3 DNA sequence: TGCGCCAGCAGTCAACCCGCAAATAACAGGGGTAGTTCACCCCTCCACTTT. Its protein product is CASSQPANNRGSSPLHF.

V gene TRBV2 combines with J gene TRBJ2-7; D not resolved. CDR3 length: 12 amino acids. Between the trimmed V and J ends, which lost 0 bases and 4 bases, there was a span of 4 bases. Germline CDR1 reads SNHLY; CDR2 reads FYNNEI. DNA of the CDR3: TGTGCCAGCAGTGAAGCGCTATACGAGCAGTACTTC. It is translated as CASSEALYEQYF.

The chain employs TRBV5-1 and TRBJ2-1; 8 nucleotides match TRBD2. CDR3 length: 15 residues. Germline CDR1 reads SGHRS; CDR2 reads YFSETQ. V was clipped by 0 bases and J by 8 bases; unmatched bases: 7. DNA for the CDR3: TGCGCCAGCAGCTTGGTGGTAGCGGGGCAGGATGAGCAGTTCTTC. Encoded protein: CASSLVVAGQDEQFF.

The genes are TRBV19 and TRBJ1-1; tentatively, D is TRBD1 (6 bases). V was shortened by 5 bases and J by 6 bases, with 10 bases between the two germline ends. In germline, CDR1 is LNHDA, CDR2 SQIVND (reference sequence). The CDR3 is 12 residues long. The CDR3 nucleotides are TGTGCCAGTAGTTGGGGGGGGCCTGAAGCTTTCTTT. This encodes CASSWGGPEAFF.

This clonotype was observed a single time. V usage is TRBV7-3 and J usage is TRBJ2-5, with TRBD1 matching over 10 bases. The germline CDR1 and CDR2 sequences are SGHTA and FQGTGA. CDR3 length: 14 residues. Trimming at V came to 5 bases and at J to 5 bases, leaving 5 bases not matched to a gene. This CDR3 reads CASSRTGGGETQYF. CDR3 nucleotide sequence: TGTGCCAGCAGCCGGACAGGGGGTGGCGAGACCCAGTACTTC.

CDR3 DNA: TGTGCCAGCAGCGTAGGGGGTACCTACGAGCAGTACTTC. Encoded protein: CASSVGGTYEQYF. The chain combines TRBV9 with TRBJ2-7; D is unclear. The V gene's germline CDR1 is SGDLS and CDR2 YYNGEE. The V gene lost 0 bases and the J gene lost 2 bases, with 6 bases spanning the gap. This CDR3 contains 13 residues.

This clonotype was seen a handful of times. This chain connects TRBV27 to TRBJ2-7, with no clear D. The V gene lost 1 base and the J gene lost 4 bases, with 8 bases spanning the gap. The CDR3 has 13 residues. Germline lookup yields CDR1 MNHEY and CDR2 SMNVEV (reference sequence). In DNA, the CDR3 is TGTGCCAGCAGTTTATACGGCAGTTACGAGCAGTACTTC. As protein: CASSLYGSYEQYF.

The rearrangement uses TRBV7-9 and TRBJ2-1; D not resolved. CDR1 SEHNR and CDR2 FQNEAQ come from the germline V gene (reference sequence). V dropped 4 bases and J dropped 8 bases, with 12 bases sitting between them. The CDR3 contains 13 residues. CDR3 protein: CASSSWARYEQFF. The CDR3, as DNA: TGTGCCAGCAGCTCCTGGGCCAGGTATGAGCAGTTCTTC.

The rearrangement uses TRBV27 and TRBJ1-5; TRBD1 matches 7 bases. Germline CDR1 and CDR2: MNHEY and SMNVEV (reference sequence). The junction had 2 bases not matched to a gene; V was cut back by 2 bases and J by 7 bases. The CDR3 covers 13 residues. CDR3 protein: CASSLTGAQPQHF. CDR3 nucleotides: TGTGCCAGCAGTTTAACAGGGGCCCAGCCCCAGCATTTT.

The chain joins TRBV5-1 to TRBJ2-7; D not resolved. The V end lost 1 base, the J end lost 4 bases, and 9 bases lay between the germline ends. Germline CDR1 reads SGHRS; CDR2 reads YFSETQ. CDR3 length equals 13 residues. The DNA for the CDR3 is TGCGCCAGCAGCTTGACAGCGAGATACGAGCAGTACTTC. This encodes CASSLTARYEQYF.

The chain has TRBV3-1 and TRBJ2-5; perhaps D is TRBD1 or TRBD2 (5 bases each). The V end was cut by 4 bases, the J end by 0 bases, with 12 bases between. The V gene's germline CDR1 is LGHDT and CDR2 YNNKEL (reference sequence). The CDR3 extends over 15 amino acids. This chain's CDR3 is CASSPDWGYQETQYF. Written as DNA, the CDR3 is TGTGCCAGCAGCCCCGACTGGGGGTACCAAGAGACCCAGTACTTC.

The chain carries TRBV4-1 and TRBJ2-7; D not certain. Trimming removed 0 bases at V and 3 bases at J, with 15 bases between. Per germline, CDR1 MGHRA and CDR2 YSYEKL. The CDR3 has 16 amino acids. The CDR3 region is CASSQEFPSDIYEQYF. In DNA form, the CDR3 reads TGCGCCAGCAGCCAAGAGTTCCCCTCAGATATCTACGAGCAGTACTTC.

The chain carries TRBV15 and TRBJ2-3, with TRBD2 matching 7 bases. Per the germline V gene, CDR1 is LNHNV and CDR2 is YYDKDF (reference sequence). The ends lost 0 bases at V and 3 bases at J; junction bases unmatched: 6. This CDR3 contains 16 residues. The CDR3 DNA is TGTGCCACCAGCAGAGACAGCGGGGAATCTACAGATACGCAGTATTTT. Its protein product is CATSRDSGESTDTQYF.

The chain uses TRBV27 and TRBJ1-1; D remains ambiguous. V was pared by 5 bases and J by 4 bases, with 17 bases between. The CDR3 is 15 residues long. Germline V lookup: CDR1 MNHEY, CDR2 SMNVEV (reference sequence). CDR3 region: CASSPLGGYGTEAFF. CDR3 nucleotides: TGTGCCAGCAGTCCCCTCGGTGGATACGGCACTGAAGCTTTCTTT.

The chain employs TRBV29-1 and TRBJ1-2; D gene unclear. The CDR3 is 13 residues long. Germline V gene data show CDR1 as SQVTM and CDR2 as ANQGSEA. V lost 6 bases to trimming and J lost 3 bases, with 14 bases between them. The CDR3 DNA reads TGCAGCGTCGGGGTAGGTCAAGACTATGGCTACACCTTC. This sequence encodes CSVGVGQDYGYTF.

The V gene is TRBV7-9, the J gene TRBJ2-5; D ambiguous. Germline V gene sequence: CDR1 SEHNR, CDR2 FQNEAQ (reference sequence). V lost 5 bases, J lost 4 bases, and 14 bases lay in between. The CDR3 loop spans 14 amino acids. CDR3 loop: CASSPPQWGETQYF. CDR3 in DNA: TGTGCCAGCAGCCCCCCCCAGTGGGGAGAGACCCAGTACTTC.

The chain couples TRBV14 to TRBJ1-1; D might be TRBD1 (6 bases). Germline values: CDR1 SGHDN, CDR2 FVKESK. The germline V and J ends were trimmed by 6 bases and 2 bases, with 13 bases remaining between them. There are 14 residues in the CDR3. This chain's CDR3 is CASRLTGRNTEAFF. The DNA for the CDR3 is TGTGCCAGCAGACTAACAGGGAGAAACACTGAAGCTTTCTTT.